This TCR beta chain appears in the sequencing data of a study of T cells in women clearing cervical HPV infection. General study points: Combining TCR richness with V gene abundances gave 0.65 to 0.85 AUC.

On this clone itself: Antigen unknown.

The method was immunoSEQ multiplex PCR; TCRdb's version includes in-frame clones alone and lacks a portion of them. Its clone listing holds over 30,000 clones. All donors had a single incident cervical HPV16 infection, not prevalent. This clonotype originated in a woman between 18 and 69 years old with a cervical HPV16 infection that either progressed to CIN3+ or cleared (not recorded which). What was sequenced was blood buffy coat.

The part of the CDR3 DNA that was read is TGTGCCAGCAGCTTAGGGCAGAATCAGCCC. As protein: CASSLGQNQP. The full CDR3 protein reads CASSLGQNQPQHF. The V and J genes are TRBV9 and TRBJ1-5; D is ambiguous. The read finishes 3 residues shy of the CDR3 end, and the germline J gene is used to complete it. The CDR3 has 13 residues. Germline assignment: CDR1 SGDLS and CDR2 YYNGEE. Trimming cost V 4 bases and J 4 bases, with 9 bases left between them.